Listed below are T cell receptor beta chains from one sample, sequenced in a study of shared clonotypes between healthy human individuals. TCRdb keeps only in-frame clones here, not all; method: immunoSEQ multiplex PCR. The repertoire holds about 600,000 clones, with roughly 95% as singletons. The sequencing input was naive CD8+ T cells sorted from blood. The receptors shown here come from a woman aged 30 to 39 in good health. Each CDR3 is given with its conserved first and last residue. A D gene is named only where the DNA matches it firmly.

d_call,v_call,j_call,cdr3_aa,cdr3_nt
TRBD1,TRBV7-9,TRBJ1-2,CASCRDRDGYTF,TGTGCCAGTTGCCGGGACAGGGATGGCTACACCTTC
NA,TRBV30,TRBJ1-6,CAWGENSPLHF,TGTGCCTGGGGCGAAAATTCACCCCTCCACTTT
TRBD2,TRBV7-9,TRBJ2-7,CASSSSGTNYEQYF,TGTGCCAGCAGCTCCAGCGGGACGAACTACGAGCAGTACTTC
TRBD2,TRBV4-2,TRBJ2-5,CASSHRPGLAKDGEETQYF,TGTGCCAGCAGCCATCGCCCGGGACTAGCGAAAGACGGGGAAGAGACCCAGTACTTC
NA,TRBV7-2,TRBJ1-5,CASSSQGQPQHF,TGTGCCAGCAGCTCCCAGGGCCAGCCCCAGCATTTT
NA,TRBV5-1,TRBJ1-4,CANRRGEKLFF,TGCGCCAACCGGAGAGGTGAAAAACTGTTTTTT
NA,TRBV4-2,TRBJ2-1,CASSQDLAALEFF,TGTGCCAGCAGCCAAGATCTCGCCGCCCTGGAGTTCTTC
TRBD1,TRBV9,TRBJ1-3,CASSVAGQGANTIYF,TGTGCCAGCAGCGTAGCGGGACAGGGGGCAAACACCATATATTTT
NA,TRBV6-5,TRBJ2-1,CASSPKDPYNEQFF,TGTGCCAGCAGCCCTAAGGACCCCTACAATGAGCAGTTCTTC
TRBD2,TRBV5-4,TRBJ2-1,CASSLVGGQTSGRFNEQFF,TGTGCCAGCAGCTTGGTAGGGGGTCAGACTAGCGGGAGGTTCAATGAGCAGTTCTTC
NA,TRBV11-2,TRBJ1-1,CASSLDNGVSTEAFF,TGTGCCAGCAGCTTAGACAACGGAGTATCCACTGAAGCTTTCTTT
NA,TRBV19,TRBJ2-1,CASSIVGLGNEQFF,TGTGCCAGTAGTATCGTAGGGCTTGGCAATGAGCAGTTCTTC
NA,TRBV29-1,TRBJ2-7,CSVQESEQYF,TGCAGCGTTCAGGAAAGCGAGCAGTACTTC
NA,TRBV2,TRBJ2-1,CASSEVGPWEEFDEQFF,TGTGCCAGCAGTGAAGTCGGTCCGTGGGAGGAGTTCGATGAGCAGTTCTTC
NA,TRBV19,TRBJ2-5,CASSKRVRHSQETQYF,TGTGCCAGTAGCAAAAGAGTTCGTCACAGCCAAGAGACCCAGTACTTC
NA,TRBV19,TRBJ2-3,CATTPWGQKTDTQYF,TGTGCCACTACCCCCTGGGGGCAGAAAACAGATACGCAGTATTTT
NA,TRBV11-2,TRBJ1-1,CASSLDVAFF,TGTGCCAGCAGCTTAGATGTTGCTTTCTTT
NA,TRBV28,TRBJ1-1,CASSLLGDGEAFF,TGTGCCAGCAGTTTACTAGGCGACGGTGAAGCTTTCTTT
NA,TRBV14,TRBJ2-4,CASSEEARIQYF,TGTGCCAGCAGTGAGGAAGCAAGGATTCAGTACTTC
NA,TRBV5-4,TRBJ1-2,CASSPGRVGYTF,TGTGCCAGCAGCCCGGGGCGGGTCGGCTACACCTTC
NA,TRBV6-1,TRBJ2-1,CASSELGGSGDSYNEQFF,TGTGCCAGCAGTGAATTAGGGGGCTCGGGAGACTCCTACAATGAGCAGTTCTTC